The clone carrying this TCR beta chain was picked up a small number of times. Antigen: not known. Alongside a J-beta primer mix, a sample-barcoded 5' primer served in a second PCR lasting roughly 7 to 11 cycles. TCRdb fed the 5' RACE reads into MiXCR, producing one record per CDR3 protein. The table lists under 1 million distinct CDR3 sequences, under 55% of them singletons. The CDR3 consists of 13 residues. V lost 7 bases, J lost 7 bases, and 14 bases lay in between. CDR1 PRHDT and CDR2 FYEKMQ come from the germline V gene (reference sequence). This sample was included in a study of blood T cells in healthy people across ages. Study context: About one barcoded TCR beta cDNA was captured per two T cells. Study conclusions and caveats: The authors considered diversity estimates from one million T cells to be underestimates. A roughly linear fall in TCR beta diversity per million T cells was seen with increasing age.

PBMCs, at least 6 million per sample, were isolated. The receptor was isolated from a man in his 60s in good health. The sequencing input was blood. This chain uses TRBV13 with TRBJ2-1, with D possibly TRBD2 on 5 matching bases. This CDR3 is CASTPPWRNEQFF. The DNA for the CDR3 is TGTGCCAGCACCCCACCTTGGAGGAATGAGCAGTTCTTC.